The T cell receptor (beta chain) described here comes from a study of blood T cells in healthy people across ages. Study-level results: The lack of PBMC sorting stopped any conclusive naive versus antigen-experienced comparison. Calculation of diversity from one million T cells yielded estimates considered to be underestimates.

With a J-beta primer mix and a sample-barcoded 5' primer, a second PCR ran about 7 to 12 cycles. Every cDNA molecule carried a tag from a template-switch adaptor bearing 12 random nucleotides. TCRdb re-called the 5' RACE reads with MiXCR, one entry per CDR3 protein. The sample yields about 640,000 distinct CDR3 sequences, roughly 30% seen once. Germline CDR1 MNHEY, CDR2 SVGAGI. There are 15 residues in the CDR3. Points on this clonotype: Its antigen is unidentified.

The receptor's source is a woman of 80 years or more in good health. Input material: blood. The rearrangement links TRBV6-5 to TRBJ2-5; TRBD2 is a possible D gene (5 bases). TRBJ2-7 matches the DNA end more closely, so the J call is doubtful. In DNA, the CDR3 is TGTGCCAGCAGTTACGGTCCGAGAGGGCCCTACGAGCAGTACTTC. Its translation is CASSYGPRGPYEQYF.